What follows are 9 T cell receptor beta chains derived from one specimen sequenced in a study of identical twins. From the 5' RACE reads, TCRdb called clonotypes with MiXCR, one entry per CDR3 protein. The sample has approximately 890,000 distinct CDR3 sequences, about 12% seen once. The same sample was also studied in work on yellow fever vaccine responses in identical twins.

Specimen: PBMCs. The receptor set was obtained from a woman aged 18-30 years in good health.

In this sample, this clonotype turned up a few times. The chain has TRBV20-1 and TRBJ1-2; D is perhaps TRBD1 (5 bases). The CDR3 is 13 amino acids. V was clipped by 1 base and J by 6 bases, with 12 bases between them. Germline CDR1 DFQATT, CDR2 SNEGSKA (reference sequence). The DNA for the CDR3 is TGCAGTGCTAGAGGGGCAGGGTGGGATGGCTACACCTTC. Residues: CSARGAGWDGYTF.

The V gene is TRBV3-1, the J gene TRBJ1-1; D gene ambiguous. The CDR3 contains 15 residues. V lost 10 bases and J lost 4, with 22 bases in between. Germline-derived CDR1 and CDR2 are LGHDT and YNNKEL (reference sequence). Written as DNA, the CDR3 is TGTGCCACCTCCCTTTCGGACCGACGGGTCACTGAAGCTTTCTTT. Its translation is CATSLSDRRVTEAFF. The full variable domain, completed using reference TRBV3-1 and TRBJ1-1, is DTAVSQTPKYLVTQMGNDKSIKCEQNLGHDTMYWYKQDSKKFLKIMFSYNNKELIINETVPNRFSPKSPDKAHLNLHINSLELGDSAVYFCATSLSDRRVTEAFFGQGTRLTVV.

In its sample, this clonotype was seen a few times. The V call is TRBV7-2, the J call TRBJ1-1, with 7 bases lining up with TRBD1. Trimming took 5 bases from V and 5 from J; bases not matched to a gene: 11. The germline gives CDR1 SGHTA, CDR2 FQGNSA. The CDR3 is made up of 15 amino acids. The CDR3 DNA reads as TGTGCCAGCAGCCAGCAGGGGGGTATTAGGACTGAAGCTTTCTTT. It translates to CASSQQGGIRTEAFF.

This clonotype was seen only a few times. This chain uses TRBV2 with TRBJ1-1; no clear D gene. Germline CDR1 and CDR2: SNHLY and FYNNEI. CDR3 length: 13 amino acids. Trimming left V 11 bases short and J 0 bases short, with 13 bases between. The CDR3 sequence is CASRPNLNTEAFF. The CDR3 DNA reads TGTGCCTCCCGCCCTAATTTGAACACTGAAGCTTTCTTT.

This clonotype has just a few counts. The chain links TRBV6-5 to TRBJ2-5; 14 nucleotides align to TRBD2. V was clipped by 2 bases and J by 6 bases; unmatched bases: 5. The CDR3 has 16 amino acids. Germline values: CDR1 MNHEY, CDR2 SVGAGI. The CDR3 region is CASSYGTSGSLKTQYF. CDR3 bases: TGTGCCAGCAGTTACGGGACTAGCGGGAGCTTAAAGACCCAGTACTTC.

The V and J genes are TRBV9 and TRBJ2-2; D unresolved. With 3 bases removed from V and 5 bases from J, the gap between germline ends came to 5 bases. Germline V gene lookup returns CDR1 SGDLS and CDR2 YYNGEE. The CDR3 has 12 amino acids. For the CDR3, the DNA is TGTGCCAGCAGCGGTTGGACCGGGGAGCTGTTTTTT. Amino acids: CASSGWTGELFF.

The chain is built from TRBV5-1 and TRBJ2-3; no clear D gene. Trimming left V 0 bases short and J 3 bases short, with 8 bases between. The CDR3 runs 14 residues. Germline V gives CDR1 SGHRS, CDR2 YFSETQ. CDR3 protein: CASSLEGMTDTQYF. The CDR3 nucleotides read TGCGCCAGCAGCTTGGAGGGAATGACAGATACGCAGTATTTT.

This clonotype was counted ten times or more. The CDR3 DNA reads TGTGCCAGCAGTTTCTCTGGGACAGGGGGCGAGACCCAGTACTTC. It encodes CASSFSGTGGETQYF. This chain joins TRBV28 and TRBJ2-5; TRBD1 matches at 12 bases. Germline V gene data show CDR1 as MDHEN and CDR2 as SYDVKM. The CDR3 is 15 residues long. J gave up 5 bases and V 3 bases, and 4 bases lay outside the gene matches.

Only a few counts were recorded for this clonotype. The rearrangement links TRBV7-9 to TRBJ2-5; D gene uncertain. This CDR3 has 13 residues. CDR1 is SEHNR and CDR2 is FQNEAQ in the germline V gene (reference sequence). The V and J ends lost 5 bases and 4 bases respectively, with 11 bases between them. CDR3 sequence (DNA): TGTGCCAGCAGCCGGAGTGGGGTAGAGACCCAGTACTTC. This gives the protein CASSRSGVETQYF.